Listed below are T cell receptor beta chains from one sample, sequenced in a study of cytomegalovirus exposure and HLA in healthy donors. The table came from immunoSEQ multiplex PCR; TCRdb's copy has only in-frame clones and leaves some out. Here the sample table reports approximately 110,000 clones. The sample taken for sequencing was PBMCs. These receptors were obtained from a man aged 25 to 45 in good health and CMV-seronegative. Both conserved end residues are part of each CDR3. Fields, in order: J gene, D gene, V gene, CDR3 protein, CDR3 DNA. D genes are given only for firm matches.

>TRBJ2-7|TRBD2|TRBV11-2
CASSYTKGGLAGDEQYF
TGTGCCAGCAGCTATACAAAAGGAGGCCTAGCGGGAGACGAGCAGTACTTC
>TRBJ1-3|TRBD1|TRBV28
CASRTGVAGNTIYF
TGTGCCAGCAGGACAGGGGTGGCCGGAAACACCATATATTTT
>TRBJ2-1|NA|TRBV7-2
CASSPGTKLYNEQFF
TGTGCCAGCAGTCCTGGGACAAAACTCTACAATGAGCAGTTCTTC
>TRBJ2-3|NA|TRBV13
CASSLRGTYTDTQYF
TGTGCCAGCAGCTTAAGGGGGACCTACACAGATACGCAGTATTTT
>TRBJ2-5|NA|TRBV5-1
CASSLTQETQYF
TGCGCCAGCAGCCTGACTCAAGAGACCCAGTACTTC
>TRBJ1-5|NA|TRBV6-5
CASSYGQFNQPQHF
TGTGCCAGCAGTTACGGGCAGTTCAATCAGCCCCAGCATTTT
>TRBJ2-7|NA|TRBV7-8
CASSSTGFISYEQYF
TGTGCCAGCAGCTCTACAGGATTTATTTCCTACGAGCAGTACTTC
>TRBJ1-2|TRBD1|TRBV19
CASSPGTGMDYGYTF
TGTGCCAGTAGTCCAGGGACAGGGATGGACTATGGCTACACCTTC
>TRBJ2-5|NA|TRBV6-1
CASSTSRQPQETQYF
NA
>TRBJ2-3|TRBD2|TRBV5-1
CASSFTLAGASTDTQYF
TGCGCCAGCAGCTTCACCCTAGCGGGGGCGAGTACAGATACGCAGTATTTT
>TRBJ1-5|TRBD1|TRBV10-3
CAISGDRDNQPQHF
TGTGCCATCAGTGGGGACAGGGACAATCAGCCCCAGCATTTT
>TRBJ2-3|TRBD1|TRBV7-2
CASSPGQGGTDTQYF
TGTGCCAGCAGCCCCGGACAGGGGGGCACAGATACGCAGTATTTT
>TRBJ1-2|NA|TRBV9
CASSVVAGEYGYTF
TGTGCCAGCAGCGTAGTGGCAGGGGAGTATGGCTACACCTTC
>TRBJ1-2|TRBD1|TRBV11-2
CASSSRDRGVYGYTF
TGTGCCAGCAGCTCCCGGGACAGGGGGGTTTATGGCTACACCTTC
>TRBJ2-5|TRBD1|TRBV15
CATSRAQGAEETQYF
TGTGCCACCAGCAGAGCACAGGGGGCGGAAGAGACCCAGTACTTC
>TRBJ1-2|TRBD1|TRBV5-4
CASSAGQGHYGYTF
TGTGCCAGCAGCGCCGGACAGGGGCACTATGGCTACACCTTC
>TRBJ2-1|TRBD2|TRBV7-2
CASSLKSGGAHEQFF
TGTGCCAGCAGCTTAAAAAGCGGGGGGGCCCATGAGCAGTTCTTC
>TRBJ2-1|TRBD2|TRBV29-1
CSVEENSGSSYNEQFF
TGCAGCGTTGAAGAAAATAGCGGGAGCTCCTACAATGAGCAGTTCTTC
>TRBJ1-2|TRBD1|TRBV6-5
CASSFTGAGGYTF
TGTGCCAGCAGTTTTACAGGGGCTGGTGGCTACACCTTC
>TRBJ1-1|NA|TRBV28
CASSLIQDGDTEAFF
TGTGCCAGCAGTTTAATACAGGATGGGGACACTGAAGCTTTCTTT
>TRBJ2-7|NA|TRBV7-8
CASSLAREYEQYF
TGTGCCAGCAGCTTAGCCAGGGAATACGAGCAGTACTTC
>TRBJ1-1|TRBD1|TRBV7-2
CASSGQGNTEAFF
TGTGCCAGCAGTGGACAGGGGAACACTGAAGCTTTCTTT
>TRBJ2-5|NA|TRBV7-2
CASSPRSSTQETQYF
TGTGCCAGCAGCCCAAGGAGTAGTACTCAAGAGACCCAGTACTTC
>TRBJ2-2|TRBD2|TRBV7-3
CASSTGGGPAGELFF
TGTGCCAGCAGTACCGGGGGGGGGCCGGCTGGGGAGCTGTTTTTT
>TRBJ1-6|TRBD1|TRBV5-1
CASSLEGQGSQGVHF
TGCGCCAGCAGCTTGGAGGGACAGGGGTCCCAGGGGGTCCACTTT
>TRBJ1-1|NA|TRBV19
CASSLLSGTEAFF
TGTGCCAGTAGTCTGCTCAGTGGCACTGAAGCTTTCTTT
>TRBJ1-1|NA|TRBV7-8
CASSVTISTEAFF
TGTGCCAGCAGCGTAACAATCAGCACTGAAGCTTTCTTT
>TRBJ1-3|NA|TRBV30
CAWSVGRVSIPGNTIYF
TGTGCCTGGAGTGTCGGCAGGGTCTCTATCCCTGGAAACACCATATATTTT
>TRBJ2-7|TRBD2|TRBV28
CASSFISGAYEQYF
TGTGCCAGCAGTTTTATTAGCGGGGCGTACGAGCAGTACTTC
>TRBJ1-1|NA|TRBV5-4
CASSSNPPGGSTEAFF
TGTGCCAGCAGCTCGAATCCGCCGGGCGGGAGCACTGAAGCTTTCTTT
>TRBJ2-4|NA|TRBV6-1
CASSVVQDTYDKNIQYF
TGTGCCAGCAGTGTAGTGCAGGACACTTATGACAAAAACATTCAGTACTTC
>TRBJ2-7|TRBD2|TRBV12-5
CASGVLGTSGAPGSYEQYF
TGTGCTAGTGGAGTCCTCGGGACTAGCGGGGCCCCGGGATCCTACGAGCAGTACTTC
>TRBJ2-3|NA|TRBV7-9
CASGPLWTDTQYF
TGTGCCAGCGGCCCGTTGTGGACAGATACGCAGTATTTT
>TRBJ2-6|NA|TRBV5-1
CASSLDVGSGANVLTF
TGCGCCAGCAGCCTGGATGTCGGCTCTGGGGCCAACGTCCTGACTTTC
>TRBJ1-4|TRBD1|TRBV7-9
CASSQTGQGYGNEKLFF
TGTGCCAGCAGCCAAACGGGACAGGGTTATGGCAATGAAAAACTGTTTTTT
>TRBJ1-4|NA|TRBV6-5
CASSRQEQYEKLFF
TGTGCCAGCAGTCGACAGGAACAATACGAAAAACTGTTTTTT
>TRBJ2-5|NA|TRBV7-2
CASSLASPQETQYF
TGTGCCAGCAGCTTAGCGTCCCCGCAAGAGACCCAGTACTTC
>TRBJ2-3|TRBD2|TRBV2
CASSPPGTSLDTQYF
TGTGCCAGCAGTCCCCCCGGGACTAGCTTAGATACGCAGTATTTT
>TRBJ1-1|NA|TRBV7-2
CASSPEMNTEAFF
TGTGCCAGCAGCCCAGAAATGAACACTGAAGCTTTCTTT
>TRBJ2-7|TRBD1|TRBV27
CASSLGQGAYEQYF
TGTGCCAGCAGTTTGGGACAGGGAGCCTACGAGCAGTACTTC
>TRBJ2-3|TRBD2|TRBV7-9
CASSLGGLSTPSTDTQYF
TGTGCCAGCAGCTTAGGGGGACTATCCACCCCTAGCACAGATACGCAGTATTTT
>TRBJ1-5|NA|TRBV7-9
CASSTFGNQPQHF
TGTGCCAGCAGCACCTTCGGGAATCAGCCCCAGCATTTT
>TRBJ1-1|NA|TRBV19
CASSRTEVMNTEAFF
TGTGCCAGTTCTCGGACAGAAGTAATGAACACTGAAGCTTTCTTT
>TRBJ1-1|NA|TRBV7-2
CAGSLGRGQGYTEAFF
TGTGCCGGCAGCTTAGGGCGCGGCCAGGGGTACACTGAAGCTTTCTTT
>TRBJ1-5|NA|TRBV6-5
CASSRQARNQPQHF
TGTGCCAGCAGCAGACAGGCCCGGAATCAGCCCCAGCATTTT
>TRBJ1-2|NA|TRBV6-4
CASSDPPPQEGYTF
TGTGCCAGCAGTGACCCCCCCCCACAGGAGGGCTACACCTTC
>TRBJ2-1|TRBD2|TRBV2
CASSSGVYNEQFF
TGTGCCAGCAGTAGCGGGGTGTACAATGAGCAGTTCTTC
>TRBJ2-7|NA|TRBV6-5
CAGSYRPDSYEQYF
TGTGCCGGCAGCTATCGCCCGGACAGTTACGAGCAGTACTTC
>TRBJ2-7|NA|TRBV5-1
CASSLEGGNEQYF
TGCGCCAGCAGCTTAGAGGGCGGGAACGAGCAGTACTTC
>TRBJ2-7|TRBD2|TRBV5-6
CASRPAGGPSYEQYF
TGTGCCAGTCGCCCAGCGGGGGGTCCGTCCTACGAGCAGTACTTC
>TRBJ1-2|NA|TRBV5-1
CASSLGQSVGYTF
TGCGCCAGCAGCTTAGGACAGTCGGTTGGCTACACCTTC
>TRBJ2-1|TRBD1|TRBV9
CASSVGGTGWNEQFF
TGTGCCAGCAGCGTAGGAGGGACAGGGTGGAATGAGCAGTTCTTC
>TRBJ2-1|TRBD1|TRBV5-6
CASSLDIDRGVYNEQFF
TGTGCCAGCAGCTTGGATATAGACAGGGGGGTCTACAATGAGCAGTTCTTC
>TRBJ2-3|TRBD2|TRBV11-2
CASSARLAGGVTDTQYF
TGTGCCAGCAGCGCGCGACTAGCGGGGGGGGTCACAGATACGCAGTATTTT
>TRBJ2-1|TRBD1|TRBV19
CASNRLLGPRTGAYNEQFF
TGTGCCAGTAATCGCCTTTTAGGCCCAAGGACAGGGGCGTACAATGAGCAGTTCTTC